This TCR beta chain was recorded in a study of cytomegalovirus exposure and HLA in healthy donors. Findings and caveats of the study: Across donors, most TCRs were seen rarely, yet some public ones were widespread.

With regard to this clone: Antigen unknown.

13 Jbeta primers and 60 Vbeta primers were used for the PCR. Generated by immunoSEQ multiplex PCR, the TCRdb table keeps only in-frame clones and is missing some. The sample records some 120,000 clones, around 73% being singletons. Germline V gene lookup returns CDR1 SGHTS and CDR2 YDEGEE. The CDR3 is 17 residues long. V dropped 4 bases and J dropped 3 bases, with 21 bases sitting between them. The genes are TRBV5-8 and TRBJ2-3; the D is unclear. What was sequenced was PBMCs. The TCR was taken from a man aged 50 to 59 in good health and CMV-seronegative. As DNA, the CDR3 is TGTGCCAGCAGCCCCCCCGGCGGCCTCCCCGGGACAGATACGCAGTATTTT. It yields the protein CASSPPGGLPGTDTQYF.